This T cell receptor (beta chain) originates from a study of PD-1 blockade in classical Hodgkin lymphoma. Study observations and caveats: Significantly greater TCR diversity emerged by C4D1 in CD4+ cells but not CD8+ cells. No one has yet defined what causes the repertoire differences, which may be disease activity or prior therapy.

Each patient's relapse followed autologous stem cell transplantation, and brentuximab vedotin exposure varied. A note on this clone: Its antigen is currently unknown.

TCRdb's copy holds only in-frame clones and misses some; the assay was immunoSEQ multiplex PCR. In the table there are more than 50,000 clones, roughly two thirds of which are singletons. The V segment lost 6 bases and the J segment 5 bases; nucleotides outside the gene matches: 7. This CDR3 comprises 14 residues. The germline gives CDR1 MNHEY, CDR2 SVGAGI. The TCR comes from a human donor with classical Hodgkin lymphoma. The chain recombines TRBV6-5 with TRBJ2-1, with 7 bases aligning to TRBD1. The source was peripheral blood mononuclear cells (PBMCs), collected before the second cycle of nivolumab. CDR3 DNA: TGTGCCAGCAGCGAAATTGACAGGGACAATGAGCAGTTCTTC. It is translated as CASSEIDRDNEQFF.